The 18 T cell receptor beta chains given below trace back to one sample, sequenced in a study of T cell clonality in common variable immunodeficiency. Libraries were prepared by immunoSEQ multiplex PCR; TCRdb keeps only in-frame clonotypes and omits some of them. The sample holds about 52,000 clones, and no clone turns up only once. The sample was peripheral blood mononuclear cells. The receptors were sampled from a person aged 18 to 70 in good health.

Concerning this clone: The read ends 3 residues shy of where the CDR3 ends; the end is completed using the germline J gene. The V call is TRBV5-1, the J call TRBJ2-5, with a weak D call TRBD2 (5 bases). Germline assignment: CDR1 SGHRS and CDR2 YFSETQ. V lost 8 bases and J 1 base, leaving 15 bases between the germline ends. The CDR3 length is 14 residues. CDR3 amino acids: CASSSGSIQETQYF. CDR3 DNA, as far as it was read: TGCGCCAGTTCGTCGGGGTCGATCCAAGAGACC.

This clone was counted ten times or more. The read ends 3 residues early relative to the CDR3; the germline J gene fills the gap. Other DNA sequences within the sample encode an identical CDR3. The chain is built from TRBV2 and TRBJ1-5; no clear D gene. Per the germline V gene, CDR1 is SNHLY and CDR2 is FYNNEI. The CDR3 covers 14 residues. Trimming took 4 bases from V and 5 from J, leaving 12 bases between them. Partial CDR3 DNA: TGTGCCAGCAGTGTCGACCTTGGGCATCAGCCC. Protein sequence: CASSVDLGHQP. The full CDR3 protein reads CASSVDLGHQPQHF.

This clone showed up many times. Sequencing ends 3 residues short of the CDR3 end; the germline J gene provides the rest. The chain carries TRBV12-3 or TRBV12-4 and TRBJ2-4, with TRBD1 identical over 8 bases. The V gene end was trimmed by 4 bases and the J gene end by 1 base; junction bases not matched to a gene: 6. This CDR3 is built from 16 residues. The CDR3 here is CASSSWTGKAKNIQYF. The DNA read from the CDR3 is TGTGCCAGCAGTTCATGGACAGGGAAGGCCAAAAACATT.

This clone was seen many times. An end of the junction differs from the germline gene, which may be a read error. The read gets to within 3 residues of the CDR3 end, and the germline J gene fills in the rest. The chain carries TRBV4-2 and TRBJ2-1, with 12 bases aligning to TRBD1. This CDR3 has 17 amino acids. Germline CDR1 is LGHNA and CDR2 is YNFKEQ. The part of the CDR3 DNA that was read is TGCGCCAGCAGCCAAGAGGGGACAGGGGGCTTCGGCGATGAG. It specifies CASSQEGTGGFGDE. The whole CDR3 protein is CASSQEGTGGFGDEQFF.

This clone was seen repeatedly, ten times or more. The read ends 3 residues early relative to the CDR3; the germline J gene fills the gap. V is TRBV29-1 and J is TRBJ2-1; 10 nucleotides line up with TRBD2. CDR3 size: 14 residues. CDR1 and CDR2 (germline): SQVTM, ANQGSEA. Losses at the gene ends were 4 bases for V and 5 bases for J; bases not matched to a gene: 5. The sequenced part of the CDR3 DNA is TGCAGCGTTGTCAGCGGGAGGGCCCACAATGAG. Protein sequence: CSVVSGRAHNE. The whole CDR3 protein is CSVVSGRAHNEQFF.

This clone came up many times. The read falls 3 residues short of the CDR3 end, and the missing part is taken from the germline J gene. The chain recombines TRBV7-9 with TRBJ2-5; 8 bases agree with TRBD1. The CDR3 covers 15 residues. Trimming removed 4 bases from V and 4 bases from J; junction bases left unmatched: 8. Germline assignment: CDR1 SEHNR and CDR2 FQNEAQ (reference sequence). CDR3 DNA (partial): TGTGCCAGCAGCTCTCAGGGGGCGGTAGGAGAGACC. Its translation: CASSSQGAVGET. The complete CDR3 protein is CASSSQGAVGETQYF.

This clone was counted many times. Read coverage stops 3 residues before the CDR3 terminus; the germline J gene supplies the remainder. V and J are TRBV7-9 and TRBJ1-2; 10 nucleotides line up with TRBD1. Germline lookup yields CDR1 SEHNR and CDR2 FQNEAQ (reference sequence). The CDR3 has 13 residues. CDR3: CASSRGQGGGYTF. Incomplete CDR3 DNA: TGTGCCAGCAGCCGAGGACAGGGGGGCGGC.

This clone showed up many times. The read ends 3 residues early relative to the CDR3; the germline J gene fills the gap. V usage is TRBV5-1 and J usage is TRBJ2-2; TRBD2 aligns across 9 bases. Germline trimming cut 5 bases from V and 7 bases from J; bases unmatched to any gene: 12. Germline values: CDR1 SGHRS, CDR2 YFSETQ. The CDR3 extends over 16 amino acids. The CDR3 region is CASSGSGRAESGELFF. The part of the CDR3 DNA that was read is TGCGCCAGCAGTGGTAGCGGGAGAGCAGAAAGCGGGGAG.

In this sample, this clone turned up many times. The read stops 3 residues short of the end of the CDR3; the missing end is completed from the germline J gene. This chain links TRBV6-1 with TRBJ1-1, with D perhaps matching TRBD1 (6 bases). V lost 4 bases to trimming and J lost 1 base, with 13 bases between them. The CDR3 is made up of 15 amino acids. Germline V gene data show CDR1 as MNHNS and CDR2 as SASEGT. The CDR3 loop is CASSVKQGPNTEAFF. CDR3 bases read: TGTGCCAGCAGTGTTAAACAGGGACCGAACACTGAA.

This clone was detected ten times or more. Read coverage stops 3 residues before the CDR3 terminus; the germline J gene supplies the remainder. V gene TRBV20-1 combines with J gene TRBJ1-1, with 8 positions matching TRBD1. CDR3 length equals 14 residues. Looked up from germline, CDR1 is DFQATT and CDR2 is SNEGSKA (reference sequence). The V gene end was trimmed by 2 bases and the J gene end by 4 bases; junction bases not matched to a gene: 6. The CDR3 spells CSARLAGGVTEAFF. The DNA read from the CDR3 is TGCAGTGCTAGATTGGCAGGGGGCGTCACTGAA.

This clone was recorded many times. The observed sequence ends 3 residues before the CDR3 terminus, with the missing tail filled in from the germline J gene. The rearrangement links TRBV28 to TRBJ1-2; TRBD1 agrees at 8 bases. The CDR3 has 15 amino acids. The germline CDR1 and CDR2 sequences are MDHEN and SYDVKM. The V and J ends lost 7 bases and 7 bases, in that order; junction bases with no gene match: 14. CDR3 in amino acids: CASTPRQGYVSGYTF. The CDR3 DNA, read in part, is TGTGCCAGCACCCCGAGACAGGGGTATGTGAGTGGC.

In this sample, this clone turned up many times. The read halts 3 residues ahead of the CDR3 end, with the missing end drawn from the germline J gene. The rearrangement joins TRBV5-1 to TRBJ2-7; 7 nucleotides match TRBD2. The germline gives CDR1 SGHRS, CDR2 YFSETQ. The trim removed 0 bases at V and 5 bases at J, leaving 11 bases unmatched. The CDR3 covers 16 residues. CDR3 amino acids: CASSLGASGGGDEQYF. The sequenced CDR3 bases are TGCGCCAGCAGCTTGGGGGCTAGCGGCGGAGGGGACGAG.

At least ten counts were recorded for this clone. The CDR3 end is not reached by the read, which stops 3 residues before it; the germline J gene fills it in. The rearrangement uses TRBV12-3 or TRBV12-4 and TRBJ1-5; D might be TRBD1 (6 bases). The CDR3 runs 14 residues. The V gene lost 8 bases and the J gene lost 3 bases, with 14 bases spanning the gap. The chain's CDR3 is CASENRDNNQPQHF. The part of the CDR3 DNA that was read is TGTGCCAGCGAAAACAGGGACAACAATCAGCCC.

This clone was detected ten times or more. The read terminates 3 residues before the CDR3 end, so the remaining end is supplied by the germline J gene. The chain carries TRBV12-5 and TRBJ2-2; 8 bases match TRBD2. Germline values: CDR1 LGHNT, CDR2 FRNRAP. This CDR3 comprises 15 residues. With 5 bases clipped from V and 0 bases from J, the junction kept 2 bases outside the gene matches. The CDR3 bases that were read are TGTGCTAGTGGTCCGGGACTAGCGAACACCGGGGAG. It codes for CASGPGLANTGE. The whole CDR3 region reads CASGPGLANTGELFF.

This clone was counted at least ten times. The CDR3 reads CASRQGEDTEAFF. CDR3 bases read: TGCGCCAGCAGGCAGGGGGAGGACACTGAA. The chain recombines TRBV5-1 with TRBJ1-1; TRBD1 matches 7 bases. The read ends 3 residues before the CDR3 terminus; that terminus is restored from the germline J gene. The CDR3 spans 13 residues. Losses at the gene ends were 5 bases for V and 3 bases for J; bases not matched to a gene: 4. The V gene's germline CDR1 is SGHRS and CDR2 YFSETQ.

This clone was seen ten or more times. The read terminates 3 residues ahead of where the CDR3 ends, so the germline J gene completes it. The chain couples TRBV5-4 to TRBJ2-2; D is perhaps TRBD2 (6 bases). Per the germline V gene, CDR1 is SGHNT and CDR2 is YYREEE (reference sequence). The length of the CDR3 is 16 residues. The V end lost 4 bases, the J end lost 6 bases, and 19 bases lay between the germline ends. This CDR3 is CASSVTGGVVAGELFF. The CDR3 DNA, read in part, is TGTGCCAGCAGCGTGACTGGCGGGGTGGTGGCCGGGGAG.

This clone was counted many times. The CDR3 is cut off 3 residues early in the read; its end comes from the germline J gene. At the DNA level, this CDR3 is encoded by other sequences in the same sample as well. The chain couples TRBV5-1 to TRBJ2-3; 7 bases map to TRBD2. CDR1 is SGHRS, CDR2 YFSETQ, per germline. The CDR3 contains 15 residues. V was clipped by 2 bases and J by 0 bases; unmatched bases: 3. CDR3 bases read: TGCGCCAGCAGCTTAAATAGCGGGAGCACAGATACG. It encodes CASSLNSGSTDT. The whole CDR3 reads CASSLNSGSTDTQYF.

This clone appeared many times. Sequencing ends 3 residues short of the CDR3 end; the germline J gene provides the rest. The chain uses TRBV4-1 and TRBJ2-3, with TRBD1 identical over 7 bases. The germline V gene encodes CDR1 MGHRA and CDR2 YSYEKL. This CDR3 has 15 amino acids. V lost 3 bases and J lost 1; bases outside the gene matches: 4. Incomplete CDR3 DNA: TGCGCCAGCAGCCAGTTTCAGGGGGGCACAGATACG. Its translation is CASSQFQGGTDT. In full, the CDR3 reads CASSQFQGGTDTQYF.